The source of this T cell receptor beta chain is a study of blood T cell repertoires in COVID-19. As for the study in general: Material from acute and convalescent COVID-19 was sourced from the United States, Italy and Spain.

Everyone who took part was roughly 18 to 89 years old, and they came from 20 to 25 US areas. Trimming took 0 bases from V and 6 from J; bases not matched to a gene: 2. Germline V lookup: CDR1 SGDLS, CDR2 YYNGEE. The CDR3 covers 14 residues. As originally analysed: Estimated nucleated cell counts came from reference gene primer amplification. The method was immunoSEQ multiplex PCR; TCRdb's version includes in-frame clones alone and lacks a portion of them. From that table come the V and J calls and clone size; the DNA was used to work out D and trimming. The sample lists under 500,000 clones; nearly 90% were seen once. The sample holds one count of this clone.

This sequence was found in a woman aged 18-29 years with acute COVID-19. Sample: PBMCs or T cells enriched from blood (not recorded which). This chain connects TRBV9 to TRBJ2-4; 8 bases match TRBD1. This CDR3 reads CASSVEGQANIQYF. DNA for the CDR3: TGTGCCAGCAGCGTAGAGGGACAGGCAAACATTCAGTACTTC.